This passage covers 7 T cell receptor beta chains from one sample sequenced in a study of blood T cell repertoires in COVID-19. Using immunoSEQ multiplex PCR, the repertoire was profiled, and TCRdb retains in-frame clones only, with some absent. The sample consists of 250,000 to 350,000 clones, approximately 85% of them appearing once. Specimen: peripheral blood. The receptors derive from a human donor with COVID-19, enrolled during active disease. The donor label of this sample is uncertain.

V is TRBV29-1 and J is TRBJ1-4; perhaps TRBD1 as D (5 bases). Germline values: CDR1 SQVTM, CDR2 ANQGSEA. The V and J ends lost 7 bases and 5 bases respectively, with 11 bases between them. This CDR3 is 12 amino acids long. CDR3 bases: TGCAGCGCCCAGGGATTCAATGAAAAACTGTTTTTT. It codes for CSAQGFNEKLFF.

The V gene is TRBV18, the J gene TRBJ2-3, with TRBD2 matching over 10 bases. The CDR3 loop spans 15 amino acids. Germline V CDR1 and CDR2: KGHSH, LQKENI. Trimming at V came to 6 bases and at J to 1 base, leaving 4 bases not matched to a gene. CDR3 protein: CASSLLAGGTDTQYF. For the CDR3, the DNA is TGTGCCAGCTCGCTTCTAGCGGGAGGCACAGATACGCAGTATTTT.

The chain couples TRBV5-1 to TRBJ2-1; 7 bases fit TRBD2. V lost 0 bases to trimming and J lost 4 bases; unmatched junction nucleotides: 4. This CDR3 contains 15 residues. CDR1 is SGHRS and CDR2 is YFSETQ in the germline V gene. CDR3 sequence: CASSLELAAYNEQFF. In DNA form, the CDR3 reads TGCGCCAGCAGCTTGGAGCTAGCGGCGTACAATGAGCAGTTCTTC.

The V and J genes are TRBV9 and TRBJ2-1, with a weak D call TRBD1 (5 bases). V lost 0 bases and J 4 bases, leaving 11 bases between the germline ends. CDR3 length: 15 residues. Germline values: CDR1 SGDLS, CDR2 YYNGEE. Here the CDR3 reads CASSVGWGGYNEQFF. The CDR3 nucleotides are TGTGCCAGCAGCGTAGGTTGGGGCGGATACAATGAGCAGTTCTTC.

The genes are TRBV5-4 and TRBJ1-2; 8 bases are shared with TRBD1. Germline V gives CDR1 SGHNT, CDR2 YYREEE (reference sequence). Trimming took 2 bases from V and 5 from J; bases not matched to a gene: 2. This CDR3 spans 13 amino acids. The CDR3 coding sequence is TGTGCCAGCAGCTTAAGGACAGGGTATGGCTACACCTTC. It is translated as CASSLRTGYGYTF. The variable domain in full, with the rest retrieved from reference TRBV5-4 and TRBJ1-2, is ETGVTQSPTHLIKTRGQQVTLRCSSQSGHNTVSWYQQALGQGPQFIFQYYREEENGRGNFPPRFSGLQFPNYSSELNVNALELDDSALYLCASSLRTGYGYTFGSGTRLTVV.

The gene calls are TRBV5-6 and TRBJ2-1; TRBD2 might be the D (5 bases). The germline CDR1 and CDR2 sequences are SGHDT and YYEEEE. Trimming pared 0 bases from V and 7 bases from J, leaving 8 bases between. This CDR3 spans 13 amino acids. The CDR3 here is CASSLVTGNEQFF. The CDR3 DNA sequence: TGTGCCAGCAGCTTGGTTACGGGGAATGAGCAGTTCTTC.

About this clone itself: An end of the junction does not agree with germline; a read error may underlie this. J is TRBJ1-2 and V is TRBV5-8; unclear D gene. The CDR3 totals 13 residues. Germline V gene data show CDR1 as SGHTS and CDR2 as YDEGEE. CDR3: CASSLMRVAGTDF. The CDR3 bases are TGTGCCAGCAGCTTGATGCGTGTGGCCGGCACAGACTTC.